This is a list of T cell receptor beta chains from one sample in a study of T-cell memory formation after mild COVID-19. A single record per CDR3 protein comes from TCRdb applying MiXCR to the 5' RACE reads. The sample includes about 120,000 distinct CDR3 sequences, about a fifth seen only once; the top ten take 41%. Source material: PBMCs or a T cell subset sorted from them (not recorded which). The receptors shown here come from a man aged 18 to 35 who had mild COVID-19 (a few samples of this study predate the infection). Cell type and time point are not known. The CDR3 runs from the conserved cysteine through the conserved F or W.

length | J | V | CDR3
19 | TRBJ2-1 | TRBV7-7 | CASSLRPSGVISSYNEQFF
14 | TRBJ1-1 | TRBV7-9 | CASTLTGTNTEAFF
13 | TRBJ2-5 | TRBV20-1 | CSARDVSQETQYF
14 | TRBJ1-5 | TRBV6-2/TRBV6-3 | CASSTFREGQPQHF
16 | TRBJ2-2 | TRBV19 | CASSTGTGARTGELFF
14 | TRBJ1-6 | TRBV7-9 | CASSRGKGNSPLHF
11 | TRBJ2-1 | TRBV6-2/TRBV6-3 | CASTLASEQFF
17 | TRBJ2-3 | TRBV7-8 | CASSLGLAGPFTDTQYF
15 | TRBJ1-2 | TRBV24-1 | CATSGSTDANYGYTF
13 | TRBJ1-1 | TRBV12-3/TRBV12-4 | CASSLPGEAEAFF
15 | TRBJ2-4 | TRBV10-1 | CAKTYHRQAKNIQYF
13 | TRBJ1-3 | TRBV29-1 | CSGRRDSGNTIYF
14 | TRBJ2-5 | TRBV4-1 | CASSQDGVRETQYF
14 | TRBJ2-1 | TRBV9 | CASSVDGRIGEQFF
15 | TRBJ2-5 | TRBV7-9 | CASSSPTRGRETQYF
13 | TRBJ2-7 | TRBV6-1 | CASGQGTSYEQYF
15 | TRBJ2-2 | TRBV4-1 | CASSQGDRVTGELFF
16 | TRBJ2-2 | TRBV6-5 | CASSYLGLWRTGELFF
16 | TRBJ2-7 | TRBV2 | CASSPLRGQGSYEQYF
12 | TRBJ1-2 | TRBV20-1 | CSASDRGAGYTF
14 | TRBJ1-5 | TRBV7-9 | CASSLGDPNQPQHF
15 | TRBJ2-5 | TRBV19 | CASSERRTGQETQYF
13 | TRBJ1-2 | TRBV12-3/TRBV12-4 | CASKPGPGSGYTF
17 | TRBJ2-3 | TRBV4-2 | CASSPTVEGASTDTQYF
13 | TRBJ2-7 | TRBV12-3/TRBV12-4 | CASRPGGTVEQYF
20 | TRBJ2-1 | TRBV15 | CATSAYPGLAGASSYNEQFF
11 | TRBJ2-1 | TRBV25-1 | CASSNRNEQFF
12 | TRBJ2-3 | TRBV24-1 | CATSDSRTTQYF
13 | TRBJ1-1 | TRBV12-3/TRBV12-4 | CASSPITDTEAFF
15 | TRBJ2-2 | TRBV9 | CASTRQGENTGELFF
14 | TRBJ2-5 | TRBV28 | CASTRGTGYETQYF